The TCR beta chain described here comes from a study of blood T cell repertoires in COVID-19. Study-wide context: Spain, Italy and the United States supplied samples that represented acute and convalescent COVID-19.

V was cut by 5 bases and J by 4 bases, with 10 bases left in between. This CDR3 is built from 13 residues. The germline gives CDR1 SGHTA, CDR2 FQGNSA. Measured with immunoSEQ multiplex PCR; TCRdb has only the in-frame clones, and not every one. The sample consists of about 260,000 clones, about 89% of them appearing once. Sequencing was done on a sample of peripheral blood. This sequence was found in a man aged 35 to 55 who had recovered from COVID-19. The genes are TRBV7-2 and TRBJ2-3, with D perhaps TRBD2 (6 bases). This chain's CDR3 is CASSRDFPDTQYF. CDR3 bases: TGTGCCAGCAGCCGGGACTTCCCAGATACGCAGTATTTT.